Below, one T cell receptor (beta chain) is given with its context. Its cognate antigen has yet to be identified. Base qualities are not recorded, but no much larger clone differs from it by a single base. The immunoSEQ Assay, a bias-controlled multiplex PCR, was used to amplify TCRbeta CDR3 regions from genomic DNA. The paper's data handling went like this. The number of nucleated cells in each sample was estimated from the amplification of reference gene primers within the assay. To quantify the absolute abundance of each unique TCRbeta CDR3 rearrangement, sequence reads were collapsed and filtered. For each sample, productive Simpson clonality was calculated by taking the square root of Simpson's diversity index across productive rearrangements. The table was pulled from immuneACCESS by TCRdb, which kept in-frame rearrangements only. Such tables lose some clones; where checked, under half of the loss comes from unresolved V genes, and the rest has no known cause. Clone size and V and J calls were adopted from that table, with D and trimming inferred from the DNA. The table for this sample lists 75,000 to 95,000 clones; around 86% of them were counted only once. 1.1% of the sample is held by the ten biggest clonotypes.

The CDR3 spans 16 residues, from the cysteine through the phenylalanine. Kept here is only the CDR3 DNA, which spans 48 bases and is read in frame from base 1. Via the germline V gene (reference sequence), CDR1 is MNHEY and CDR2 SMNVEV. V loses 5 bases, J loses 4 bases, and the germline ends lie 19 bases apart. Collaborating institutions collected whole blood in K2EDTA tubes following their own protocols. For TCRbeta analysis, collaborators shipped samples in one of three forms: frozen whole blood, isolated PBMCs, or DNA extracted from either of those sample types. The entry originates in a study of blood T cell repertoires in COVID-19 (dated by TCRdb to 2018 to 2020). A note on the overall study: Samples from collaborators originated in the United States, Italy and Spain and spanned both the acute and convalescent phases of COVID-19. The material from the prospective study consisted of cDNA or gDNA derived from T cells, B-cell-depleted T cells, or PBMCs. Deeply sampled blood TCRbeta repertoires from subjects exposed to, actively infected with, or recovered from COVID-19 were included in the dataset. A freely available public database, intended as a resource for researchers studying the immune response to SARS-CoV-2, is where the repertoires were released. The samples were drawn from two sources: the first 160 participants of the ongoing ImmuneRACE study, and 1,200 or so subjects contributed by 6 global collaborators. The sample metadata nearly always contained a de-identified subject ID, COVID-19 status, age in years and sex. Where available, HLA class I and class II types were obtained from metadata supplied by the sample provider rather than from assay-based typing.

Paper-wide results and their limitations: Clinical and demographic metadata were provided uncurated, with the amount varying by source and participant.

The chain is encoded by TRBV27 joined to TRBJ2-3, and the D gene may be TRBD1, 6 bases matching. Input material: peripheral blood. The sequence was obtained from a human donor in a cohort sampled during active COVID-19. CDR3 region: CASSPLTGLGSDTQYF. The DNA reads TGTGCCAGCAGTCCCTTGACAGGATTAGGATCAGATACGCAGTATTTT.